A selection of T cell receptor beta chains follows, all from one sample in a study of shared clonotypes between healthy human individuals. The data were produced by immunoSEQ multiplex PCR, yet TCRdb's version contains in-frame clones alone and is incomplete. The profile shows more than 2,000,000 clones, around 90% of them singletons. The material sequenced was naive CD4+ T cells sorted from blood. All receptors derive from a man between 18 and 29 years old in good health. The conserved cysteine and the conserved F or W are not part of the CDR3 here.

J gene,V gene,CDR3 protein
TRBJ1-6,TRBV19,ASSIGGRLKNSPLH
TRBJ2-7,TRBV28,ASSLYSQGRPEQY
TRBJ2-5,TRBV6-6,ASSYSPGQNKETQY
TRBJ1-2,TRBV30,AWSGTPSLGGYT
TRBJ2-3,TRBV11-2,ASSPLSGATDTQY
TRBJ2-1,TRBV19,ASSGTSGIYNEQF
TRBJ2-1,TRBV15,ATSRETSGRPYNEQF
TRBJ1-1,TRBV28,ASSLSTGQWNTEAF
TRBJ2-5,TRBV9,ASSGVQGSKTQY
TRBJ2-5,TRBV6-6,ASSPSGQSQETQY
TRBJ2-5,TRBV27,ASSFLQETQY
TRBJ1-6,TRBV28,ASSTTADNSPLH
TRBJ1-6,TRBV2,ASSEPVREPLH
TRBJ1-1,TRBV5-4,ASSRTGQNTEAF
TRBJ2-5,TRBV19,ASSRRVQETQY
TRBJ2-3,TRBV6-1,ASSELGLAGANTQY
TRBJ1-3,TRBV4-1,ASSLYSGNSGNTIY
TRBJ2-5,TRBV6-5,ASSYSTQPLGTQY
TRBJ1-1,TRBV6-5,ASSYSASTGTEAF
TRBJ1-3,TRBV6-6,ASSSHLQVGGNTIY
TRBJ2-3,TRBV5-1,ASSWGSVEEDTQY
TRBJ2-5,TRBV5-1,ASSPGASGRADGKTQY
TRBJ2-7,TRBV18,ASSQVGLGEQY
TRBJ2-7,TRBV30,AWGRQSGAYEQY
TRBJ2-6,TRBV9,ASSRTSGANVLT
TRBJ2-7,TRBV28,ASSLLLYRGESYEQY
TRBJ1-1,TRBV7-8,ASSSPGQRNTEAF
TRBJ2-6,TRBV7-8,ASMGQGSSGANVLT
TRBJ1-1,TRBV27,ASSLSFYRGRDTEAF
TRBJ2-1,TRBV4-1,ASSQVASGAYNEQF
TRBJ1-2,TRBV28,ASSLWTGKGYT
TRBJ2-1,TRBV21-1,ASSKERPPPLL
TRBJ2-3,TRBV18,ASSPTGVGTDTQY
TRBJ2-5,TRBV5-1,ASSLFSGGYQETQY
TRBJ1-4,TRBV28,ASTLGGATNEKLF
TRBJ1-2,TRBV29-1,SVENAGGAYT
TRBJ2-3,TRBV10-3,AISESISGGGTDTQY
TRBJ1-6,TRBV5-1,ASSLVGLGDQNSPLH